The rows below give T cell receptor beta chains drawn from one sample of a study of OX40 agonist ivuxolimab in advanced cancers. The repertoire was sequenced with immunoSEQ multiplex PCR; TCRdb's copy has only in-frame clones and lacks some. The data show over 30,000 clones, approximately 86% seen once. The sample was CD4+ or CD8+ T cells sorted from blood, taken in a trial of the OX40 agonist ivuxolimab. These TCRs come from an adult with an advanced solid tumor such as melanoma, head and neck, liver or kidney cancer. CDR3s include the opening cysteine and the closing phenylalanine or tryptophan. D genes are given only for firm matches. The size field is filled for only some rows; it gives once, few, many or a size class.

TRBV2	NA	TRBJ2-7	once	CASSRTAGQYF	TGTGCCAGCAGTCGCACGGCTGGGCAGTACTTC
TRBV19	TRBD1	TRBJ1-4	NA	CASSLHRGEKLFF	TGTGCCAGTAGTCTTCACAGGGGTGAAAAACTGTTTTTT
TRBV5-8	NA	TRBJ1-2	NA	CASNGGSGGYTF	TGTGCCTCTAACGGAGGGAGTGGTGGCTACACCTTC
TRBV7-2	NA	TRBJ2-2	NA	CASSPMGAGVTGELFF	TGTGCCAGCAGCCCTATGGGGGCGGGCGTGACCGGGGAGCTGTTTTTT
TRBV10-3	TRBD2	TRBJ2-3	NA	CATGLAGGDTQYF	TGTGCCACCGGACTAGCAGGCGGAGATACGCAGTATTTT
TRBV7-2	NA	TRBJ1-2	NA	CASSPTAIYGYTF	TGTGCCAGCAGCCCGACCGCGATCTATGGCTACACCTTC
TRBV5-1	NA	TRBJ2-7	NA	CASSLAKPQGTVSSYEQYF	TGCGCCAGCAGCTTGGCTAAACCCCAGGGGACCGTATCCTCCTACGAGCAGTACTTC
TRBV2	NA	TRBJ2-5	NA	CASARDSGQETQYF	TGTGCCAGCGCTCGGGACTCCGGACAAGAGACCCAGTACTTC
TRBV7-8	NA	TRBJ1-1	few	CASSPHPDPNTEAFF	TGTGCCAGCAGCCCACACCCCGATCCGAACACTGAAGCTTTCTTT
TRBV6-6	NA	TRBJ2-7	NA	CASTPSREFYEQYF	TGTGCCAGCACCCCGTCCCGAGAGTTCTACGAGCAGTACTTC
TRBV9	TRBD2	TRBJ2-3	once	CASSIGLAGGRTDTQYF	TGTGCCAGCAGCATCGGACTAGCGGGGGGCCGCACAGATACGCAGTATTTT
TRBV5-1	NA	TRBJ1-6	NA	CASSLGNSPLHF	TGCGCCAGCAGCTTGGGTAATTCACCCCTCCACTTT
TRBV7-2	NA	TRBJ2-3	NA	CASSFRRGPDTQYF	TGTGCCAGCAGTTTTCGGCGGGGACCAGATACGCAGTATTTT
TRBV7-2	NA	TRBJ2-7	NA	CASSLELGSAGEQYF	TGTGCCAGCAGCTTAGAATTAGGGTCGGCGGGGGAGCAGTACTTC
TRBV19	TRBD1	TRBJ1-1	NA	CASRDRVGYTEAFF	TGTGCCAGTAGGGACAGGGTAGGTTATACTGAAGCTTTCTTT
TRBV18	TRBD1	TRBJ2-1	NA	CASSPRTGSSYNEQFF	TGTGCCAGCTCACCTAGGACAGGGAGCTCCTACAATGAGCAGTTCTTC
TRBV7-2	NA	TRBJ2-7	NA	CASSSPVQFTYEQYF	TGTGCCAGCAGCTCCCCGGTACAGTTTACCTACGAGCAGTACTTC
TRBV9	NA	TRBJ2-2	NA	CASSGGTGELFF	TGTGCCAGCAGCGGGGGCACCGGGGAGCTGTTTTTT
TRBV7-2	TRBD1	TRBJ2-3	NA	CASSLYRGRDTQYF	TGTGCCAGCAGCCTGTACAGGGGGCGGGATACGCAGTATTTT
TRBV12-5	NA	TRBJ1-1	NA	CASGLSTGWWANTEAFF	TGTGCTAGTGGTTTGTCTACAGGGTGGTGGGCGAACACTGAAGCTTTCTTT
TRBV7-2	NA	TRBJ2-7	NA	CASSLRQDFYEQYF	TGTGCCAGCAGCTTGCGACAGGACTTCTACGAGCAGTACTTC
TRBV6-1	NA	TRBJ2-7	NA	CASREQNSYEQYF	TGTGCCAGCAGAGAACAGAATTCCTACGAGCAGTACTTC
TRBV5-6	NA	TRBJ1-1	NA	CASSPLGTMNTEAFF	TGTGCCAGCAGCCCCCTAGGGACGATGAACACTGAAGCTTTCTTT
TRBV19	NA	TRBJ1-5	few	CASSGRAYQPQHF	TGTGCCAGTAGCGGCAGGGCTTATCAGCCCCAGCATTTT
TRBV5-1	NA	TRBJ1-6	NA	CASSLGTANNSPLHF	TGCGCCAGCAGCTTGGGGACAGCCAATAATTCACCCCTCCACTTT
TRBV18	NA	TRBJ2-7	NA	CASSPLRSYEQYF	TGTGCCAGCTCACCTCTACGGAGCTACGAGCAGTACTTC
TRBV6-6	NA	TRBJ1-2	NA	CASSYGGGYTF	TGTGCCAGCAGTTACGGGGGCGGCTACACCTTC
TRBV6-4	NA	TRBJ2-3	NA	CASSGGADTQYF	TGTGCCAGCAGTGGGGGGGCAGATACGCAGTATTTT
TRBV5-6	NA	TRBJ2-7	once	CASSPLSGDSYEQYF	TGTGCCAGCAGCCCCCTCTCGGGAGACTCCTACGAGCAGTACTTC
TRBV6-1	NA	TRBJ1-5	NA	CASSDRVRQPQHF	TGTGCCAGCAGTGACAGGGTCCGTCAGCCCCAGCATTTT
TRBV5-1	NA	TRBJ2-5	NA	CASSLEPGQETQYF	TGCGCCAGCAGCTTGGAGCCAGGGCAAGAGACCCAGTACTTC
TRBV7-2	NA	TRBJ2-1	NA	CASSSILGGGEQFF	TGTGCCAGCAGCTCAATCCTCGGGGGCGGTGAGCAGTTCTTC
TRBV2	NA	TRBJ2-3	once	CASSGEGTDTQYF	TGTGCCAGCAGTGGTGAGGGCACAGATACGCAGTATTTT
TRBV18	TRBD1	TRBJ1-2	NA	CASSPLNGQGSNYGYTF	TGTGCCAGCTCACCCCTAAACGGACAGGGCTCTAACTATGGCTACACCTTC
TRBV5-1	NA	TRBJ2-7	once	CASSLEGQSSYEQYF	TGCGCCAGCAGCTTGGAAGGACAGAGCTCCTACGAGCAGTACTTC
TRBV9	TRBD2	TRBJ2-3	NA	CASSATSGGGPTTQYF	TGTGCCAGCAGCGCCACTAGCGGGGGGGGCCCCACTACGCAGTATTTT
TRBV7-2	TRBD1	TRBJ1-4	NA	CASSGTGGNEKLFF	TGTGCCAGCAGCGGGACAGGAGGGAATGAAAAACTGTTTTTT
TRBV7-6	NA	TRBJ2-7	NA	CASSLGTGIEQYF	TGTGCCAGCAGCTTAGGGACTGGGATCGAGCAGTACTTC
TRBV6-6	NA	TRBJ1-6	few	CASSYETDRFPLHF	TGTGCCAGCAGTTACGAAACGGACCGTTTCCCCCTCCACTTT
TRBV7-9	NA	TRBJ1-1	NA	CASSPYSNMNTEAFF	TGTGCCAGCAGCCCGTATTCTAACATGAACACTGAAGCTTTCTTT
TRBV6-6	NA	TRBJ1-6	NA	CASSYSKGSSSPLHF	TGTGCCAGCAGTTACTCGAAGGGGAGTAGTTCACCCCTCCACTTT
TRBV7-2	TRBD2	TRBJ2-2	few	CASSLLAGGLTGELFF	TGTGCCAGCAGCTTATTGGCGGGGGGACTCACCGGGGAGCTGTTTTTT
TRBV5-5	NA	TRBJ1-5	NA	CASSGGTVSNQPQHF	TGTGCCAGCAGCGGAGGGACCGTTAGCAATCAGCCCCAGCATTTT
TRBV30	NA	TRBJ1-2	NA	CAWSVGRAGYGYTF	TGTGCCTGGAGTGTGGGCAGGGCGGGCTATGGCTACACCTTC
TRBV7-2	TRBD2	TRBJ2-1	NA	CASSLASSGGAYNEQFF	TGTGCCAGCAGCTTAGCTTCTAGCGGGGGGGCCTACAATGAGCAGTTCTTC
TRBV9	NA	TRBJ1-6	NA	CASSSPGGSSYNSPLHF	TGTGCCAGCAGCTCCCCCGGGGGGAGCTCCTATAATTCACCCCTCCACTTT
TRBV14	NA	TRBJ2-2	NA	CASSPTRNTGELFF	TGTGCCAGCAGCCCCACACGGAACACCGGGGAGCTGTTTTTT
TRBV5-1	TRBD2	TRBJ2-3	NA	CASSPGLATDTQYF	TGCGCCAGCAGCCCTGGACTAGCGACAGATACGCAGTATTTT
TRBV9	TRBD1	TRBJ1-2	NA	CASSLRQGADYGYTF	TGTGCCAGCAGCCTCAGACAGGGGGCGGACTATGGCTACACCTTC
TRBV5-7	TRBD1	TRBJ1-3	NA	CASSQGTGTIYF	TGTGCCAGCAGCCAAGGGACAGGGACCATATATTTT
TRBV12-5	NA	TRBJ1-4	NA	CASGLGLGGRQRANEKLFF	TGTGCTAGTGGTTTGGGACTCGGGGGGAGACAGAGGGCTAATGAAAAACTGTTTTTT
TRBV16	NA	TRBJ1-5	NA	CASTLQENQPQHF	TGTGCCAGCACCTTACAGGAGAATCAGCCCCAGCATTTT
TRBV11-2	TRBD2	TRBJ2-4	NA	CASSTSGAGAKNIQYF	TGTGCCAGCAGCACAAGCGGGGCGGGAGCCAAAAACATTCAGTACTTC
TRBV6-5	TRBD2	TRBJ2-1	few	CASSARTSGANEQFF	TGTGCCAGCAGTGCCAGGACTAGCGGGGCCAATGAGCAGTTCTTC